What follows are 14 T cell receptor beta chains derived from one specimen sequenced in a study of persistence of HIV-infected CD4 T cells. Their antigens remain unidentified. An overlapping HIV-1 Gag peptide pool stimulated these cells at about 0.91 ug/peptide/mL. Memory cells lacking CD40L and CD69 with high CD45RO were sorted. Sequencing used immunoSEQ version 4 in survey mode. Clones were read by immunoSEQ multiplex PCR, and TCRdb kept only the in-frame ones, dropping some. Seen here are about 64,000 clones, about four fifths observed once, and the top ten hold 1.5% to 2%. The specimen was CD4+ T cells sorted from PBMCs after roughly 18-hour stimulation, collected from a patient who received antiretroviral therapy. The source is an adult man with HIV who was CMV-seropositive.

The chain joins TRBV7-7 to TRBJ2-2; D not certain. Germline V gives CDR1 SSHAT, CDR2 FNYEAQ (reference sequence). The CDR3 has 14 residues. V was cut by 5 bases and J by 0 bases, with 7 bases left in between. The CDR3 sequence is CASSVTPNTGELFF. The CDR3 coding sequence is TGTGCCAGCAGCGTAACACCGAACACCGGGGAGCTGTTTTTT.

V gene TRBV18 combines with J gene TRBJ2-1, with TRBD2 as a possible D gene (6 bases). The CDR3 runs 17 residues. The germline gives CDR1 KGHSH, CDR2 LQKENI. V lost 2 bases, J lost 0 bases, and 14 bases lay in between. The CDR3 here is CASSPKTGEPSYNEQFF. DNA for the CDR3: TGTGCCAGCTCACCAAAGACGGGGGAGCCCTCCTACAATGAGCAGTTCTTC.

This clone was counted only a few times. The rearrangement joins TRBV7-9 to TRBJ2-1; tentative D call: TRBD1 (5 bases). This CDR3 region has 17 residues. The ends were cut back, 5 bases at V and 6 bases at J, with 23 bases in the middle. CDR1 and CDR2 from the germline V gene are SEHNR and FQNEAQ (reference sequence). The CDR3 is CASSQRSREVFGNEQFF. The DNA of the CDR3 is TGTGCCAGCAGCCAGAGATCCAGGGAAGTTTTCGGCAATGAGCAGTTCTTC.

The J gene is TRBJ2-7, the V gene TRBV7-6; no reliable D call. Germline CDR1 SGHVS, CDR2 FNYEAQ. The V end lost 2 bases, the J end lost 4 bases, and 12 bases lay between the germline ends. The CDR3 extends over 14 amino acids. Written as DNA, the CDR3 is TGTGCCAGCAGCTTACGGGCAGGCCCGTACGAGCAGTACTTC. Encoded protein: CASSLRAGPYEQYF. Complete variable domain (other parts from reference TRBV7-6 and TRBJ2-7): GAGVSQSPRYKVTKRGQDVALRCDPISGHVSLYWYRQALGQGPEFLTYFNYEAQQDKSGLPNDRFSAERPEGSISTLTIQRTEQRDSAMYRCASSLRAGPYEQYFGPGTRLTVT.

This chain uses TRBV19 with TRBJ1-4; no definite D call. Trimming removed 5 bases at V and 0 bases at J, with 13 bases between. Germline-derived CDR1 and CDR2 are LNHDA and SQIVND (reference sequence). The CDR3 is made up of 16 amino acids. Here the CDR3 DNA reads TGTGCCAGTAGTCCTCGGGGAGCAGCAACTAATGAAAAACTGTTTTTT. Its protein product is CASSPRGAATNEKLFF.

This CDR3 reads CASSLGPGNNEQFF. CDR3 nucleotides: TGCGCCAGCAGCTTGGGACCCGGGAACAATGAGCAGTTCTTC. The chain joins TRBV5-1 to TRBJ2-1; possibly TRBD2 for D (5 bases). CDR1 is SGHRS, CDR2 YFSETQ, per germline. The CDR3 contains 14 residues. Trimming pared 0 bases from V and 5 bases from J, leaving 9 bases between.

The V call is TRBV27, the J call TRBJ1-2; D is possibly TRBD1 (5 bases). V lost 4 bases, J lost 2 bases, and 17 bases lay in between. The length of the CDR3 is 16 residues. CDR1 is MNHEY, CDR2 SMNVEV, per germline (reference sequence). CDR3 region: CASSSSPGRENYGYTF. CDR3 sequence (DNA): TGTGCCAGCAGTTCATCGCCGGGACGAGAGAACTATGGCTACACCTTC.

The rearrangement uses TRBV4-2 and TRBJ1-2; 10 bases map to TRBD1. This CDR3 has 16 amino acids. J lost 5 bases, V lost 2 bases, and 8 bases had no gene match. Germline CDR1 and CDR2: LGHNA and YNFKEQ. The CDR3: CASSQPDRGRNYGYTF. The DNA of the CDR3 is TGTGCCAGCAGCCAACCTGACAGGGGGCGAAATTATGGCTACACCTTC.

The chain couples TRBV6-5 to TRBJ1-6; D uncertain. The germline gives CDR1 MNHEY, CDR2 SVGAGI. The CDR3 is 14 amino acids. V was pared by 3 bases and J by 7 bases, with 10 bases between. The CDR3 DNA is TGTGCCAGCAGTTATGCCCAGCAAAATTCACCCCTCCACTTT. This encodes CASSYAQQNSPLHF.

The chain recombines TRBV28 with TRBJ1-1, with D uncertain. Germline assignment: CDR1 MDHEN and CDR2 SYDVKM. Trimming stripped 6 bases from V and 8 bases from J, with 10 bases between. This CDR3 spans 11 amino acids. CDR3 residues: CASRALTEAFF. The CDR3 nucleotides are TGTGCCAGCAGGGCTCTCACGGAAGCTTTCTTT.

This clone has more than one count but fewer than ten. CDR3 nucleotides: TGCGCCAGCAGCTTAGCATATAATTCACCCCTCCACTTT. Translating it yields CASSLAYNSPLHF. The chain joins TRBV5-1 to TRBJ1-6; D is unclear. The germline V gene has CDR1 SGHRS and CDR2 YFSETQ. There are 13 residues in the CDR3. Between the trimmed V and J ends, which lost 2 bases and 4 bases, there was a span of 4 bases.

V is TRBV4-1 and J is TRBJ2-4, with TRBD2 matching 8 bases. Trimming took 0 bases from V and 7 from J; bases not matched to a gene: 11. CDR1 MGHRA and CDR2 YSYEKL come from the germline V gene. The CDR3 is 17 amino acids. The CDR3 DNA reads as TGCGCCAGCAGCCAAGATCGGGGGGGTCACCCACGGAACATTCAGTACTTC. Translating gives CASSQDRGGHPRNIQYF.

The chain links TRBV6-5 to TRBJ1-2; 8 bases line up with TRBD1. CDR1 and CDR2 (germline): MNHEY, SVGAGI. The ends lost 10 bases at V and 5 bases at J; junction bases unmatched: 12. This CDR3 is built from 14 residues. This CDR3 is CAILYRGRGYGYTF. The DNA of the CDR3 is TGTGCCATCCTCTACAGGGGGAGAGGGTATGGCTACACCTTC.

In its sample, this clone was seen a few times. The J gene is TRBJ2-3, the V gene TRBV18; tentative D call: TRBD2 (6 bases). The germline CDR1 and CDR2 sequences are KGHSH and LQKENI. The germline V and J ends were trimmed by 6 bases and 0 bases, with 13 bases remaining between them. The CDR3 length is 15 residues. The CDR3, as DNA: TGTGCCAGCTCCAAAGGAGGGGATAGCACAGATACGCAGTATTTT. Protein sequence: CASSKGGDSTDTQYF. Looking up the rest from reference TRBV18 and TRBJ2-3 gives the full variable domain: NAGVMQNPRHLVRRRGQEARLRCSPMKGHSHVYWYRQLPEEGLKFMVYLQKENIIDESGMPKERFSAEFPKEGPSILRIQQVVRGDSAAYFCASSKGGDSTDTQYFGPGTRLTVL.